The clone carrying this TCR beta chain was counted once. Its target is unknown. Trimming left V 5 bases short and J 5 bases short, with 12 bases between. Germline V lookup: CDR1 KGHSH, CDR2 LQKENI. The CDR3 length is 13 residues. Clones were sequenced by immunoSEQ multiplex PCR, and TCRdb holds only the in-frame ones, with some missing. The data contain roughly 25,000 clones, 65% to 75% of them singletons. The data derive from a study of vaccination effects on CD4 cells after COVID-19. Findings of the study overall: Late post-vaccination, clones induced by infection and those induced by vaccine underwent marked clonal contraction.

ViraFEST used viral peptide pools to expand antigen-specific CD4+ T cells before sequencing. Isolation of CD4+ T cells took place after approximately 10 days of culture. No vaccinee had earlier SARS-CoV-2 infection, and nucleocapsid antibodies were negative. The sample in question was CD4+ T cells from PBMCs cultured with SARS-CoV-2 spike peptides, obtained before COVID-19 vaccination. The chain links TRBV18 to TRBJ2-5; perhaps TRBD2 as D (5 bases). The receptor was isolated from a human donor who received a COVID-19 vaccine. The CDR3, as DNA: TGTGCCAGCTCATCCGGGGTTGGTGAGACCCAGTACTTC. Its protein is CASSSGVGETQYF. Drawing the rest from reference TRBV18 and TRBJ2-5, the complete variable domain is NAGVMQNPRHLVRRRGQEARLRCSPMKGHSHVYWYRQLPEEGLKFMVYLQKENIIDESGMPKERFSAEFPKEGPSILRIQQVVRGDSAAYFCASSSGVGETQYFGPGTRLLVL.